This entry features one TCR beta chain sequence. The target antigen is unknown. Generated by immunoSEQ multiplex PCR, the TCRdb table keeps only in-frame clones and is missing some. The table lists roughly 25,000 clones, roughly 87% of them singletons. The sample comes from a study of T cells in localized non-small cell lung cancer. This CDR3 region has 14 residues. V was cut by 0 bases and J by 6 bases, with 8 bases left in between. The germline gives CDR1 LNHNV, CDR2 YYDKDF (reference sequence). Study-level findings and limits: Tumor showed lower T cell clonality than uninvolved adjacent lung, where it was highest. Longer overall survival was associated with a higher density of T cells in the blood. Because only a single region of the tumor was sequenced, heterogeneity remains possible. The appearance of a median 57 of the top 100 tumor clones was seen in adjacent lung.

This material consisted of peripheral blood, taken before any cancer treatment. The clonotype was recovered from a woman aged 35 to 75 with stage I lung adenocarcinoma. This chain connects TRBV15 to TRBJ1-4; D is undetermined. CDR3 sequence: CATSRDPKDEKLFF. CDR3 nucleotides: TGTGCCACCAGCAGAGATCCCAAGGATGAAAAACTGTTTTTT.